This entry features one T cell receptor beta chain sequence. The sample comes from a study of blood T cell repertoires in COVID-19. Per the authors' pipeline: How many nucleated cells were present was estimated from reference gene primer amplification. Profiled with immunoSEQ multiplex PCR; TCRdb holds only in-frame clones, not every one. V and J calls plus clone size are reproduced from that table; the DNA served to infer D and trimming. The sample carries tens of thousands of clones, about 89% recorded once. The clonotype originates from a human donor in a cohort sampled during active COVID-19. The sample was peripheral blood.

The CDR3 reads CASSEGPANEQFF. CDR3 bases: TGTGCCAGCAGCGAGGGGCCCGCCAATGAGCAGTTCTTC. V gene TRBV9 combines with J gene TRBJ2-1; possibly TRBD1 for D (5 bases). CDR3 length equals 13 residues. The V and J ends lost 3 bases and 6 bases respectively, with 10 bases between them. Germline CDR1 is SGDLS and CDR2 is YYNGEE.